This entry concerns a single T cell receptor beta chain. Its antigen is not identified. The data originate from a study of PD-1 blockade in classical Hodgkin lymphoma. Study-level information: Nivolumab was administered to patients intravenously at 3 mg/kg every 2 weeks.

Exposure to brentuximab vedotin varied, and each patient had relapsed following autologous stem cell transplantation. The assay was immunoSEQ multiplex PCR, and TCRdb's table has in-frame clones only and misses some. This sample has about 40,000 clones; over 55% occur once, and the top ten carry approximately 3%. The study's findings and limits: By C4D1 there was a significant rise in CD4+ TCR diversity but not in CD8+ TCR diversity. Complete responders had baseline diversity similar to newly diagnosed patients. When nivolumab was started under 1 year after ASCT, patients were excluded.

V shed 1 base and J shed 5 bases, with 15 bases lying between them. Germline V lookup: CDR1 SGHVS, CDR2 FQNEAQ. This CDR3 spans 15 amino acids. The chain is built from TRBV7-8 and TRBJ2-7, with D perhaps given as TRBD1 or TRBD2 (6 bases each). This specimen consisted of peripheral blood mononuclear cells (PBMCs), obtained at baseline. This clonotype was sampled from a human donor with classical Hodgkin lymphoma. This CDR3 is CASSLVVEGGNEQYF. CDR3 DNA sequence: TGTGCCAGCAGCTTAGTGGTAGAGGGGGGCAACGAGCAGTACTTC.